Below, 13 T cell receptor beta chains from the same sample are listed, as sequenced in a study of blood T cell repertoires in COVID-19. Libraries were prepared by immunoSEQ multiplex PCR; TCRdb keeps only in-frame clonotypes and omits some of them. Here the sample spans fewer than 35,000 clones, around 87% being singletons. Specimen: peripheral blood. These receptors all come from a human donor in a cohort sampled during active COVID-19. The donor label of this sample is uncertain.

The genes are TRBV20-1 and TRBJ2-7, with TRBD1 as a possible D gene (6 bases). Germline loops: CDR1 DFQATT, CDR2 SNEGSKA (reference sequence). Trimming took 4 bases from V and 3 from J, leaving 7 bases between them. This CDR3 is built from 11 residues. DNA of the CDR3: TGCAGTGCTATCAGGGGCTACGAGCAGTACTTC. It codes for CSAIRGYEQYF.

The V and J genes are TRBV30 and TRBJ2-5; 7 bases are shared with TRBD2. V gave up 5 bases and J gave up 5 bases; unmatched junction bases: 11. Germline CDR1 is GTSNPN and CDR2 is SVGIG (reference sequence). The CDR3 covers 14 residues. The CDR3, as DNA: TGTGCCTGGGGGTCGGCTAGCGGTTGGGAGACCCAGTACTTC. Protein: CAWGSASGWETQYF.

V gene TRBV10-3 combines with J gene TRBJ2-7; D is perhaps TRBD2 (5 bases). V lost 2 bases, J lost 0 bases, and 11 bases lay in between. This CDR3 comprises 15 residues. Germline CDR1 ENHRY, CDR2 SYGVKD. CDR3 loop: CAISEGPGGSYEQYF. The CDR3 coding sequence is TGTGCCATCAGTGAGGGGCCCGGAGGCTCCTACGAGCAGTACTTC.

The J gene is TRBJ1-5, the V gene TRBV24-1; no firm D call. The CDR3 covers 13 residues. The V gene's germline CDR1 is KGHDR and CDR2 SFDVKD. Trimming left V 4 bases short and J 6 bases short, with 9 bases between. The CDR3 DNA is TGTGCCACCAGTGAGTCAGGTGGTCAGCCCCAGCATTTT. Protein product: CATSESGGQPQHF.

This chain joins TRBV10-3 and TRBJ2-5, with TRBD1 matching 12 bases. CDR1 is ENHRY and CDR2 is SYGVKD in the germline V gene. This CDR3 has 14 amino acids. V gave up 9 bases and J gave up 4 bases; unmatched junction bases: 6. CDR3 DNA sequence: TGTGCCATTGGTGGGGGACAGGGGGCAGAGACCCAGTACTTC. Protein sequence: CAIGGGQGAETQYF.

The gene calls are TRBV5-1 and TRBJ1-1; 11 bases fit TRBD1. CDR3 size: 15 residues. Germline V gene data show CDR1 as SGHRS and CDR2 as YFSETQ. V shed 0 bases, J shed 3 bases, and the junction held 1 base outside the gene matches. The CDR3 DNA reads as TGCGCCAGCAGCTTGGGGACAGGGGGCTACACTGAAGCTTTCTTT. Amino acids: CASSLGTGGYTEAFF.

The J gene is TRBJ2-7, the V gene TRBV10-3; 7 bases are shared with TRBD1. The junction had 4 bases not matched to a gene; V was cut back by 4 bases and J by 1 base. The CDR3 spans 14 residues. Germline V CDR1 and CDR2: ENHRY, SYGVKD. CDR3 DNA sequence: TGTGCCATCAGTGGGTGGACAGGATCCTACGAGCAGTACTTC. Encoded protein: CAISGWTGSYEQYF.

The chain has TRBV18 and TRBJ2-7; 8 nucleotides align to TRBD1. CDR3 length: 14 residues. Germline values: CDR1 KGHSH, CDR2 LQKENI. V trimming: 8 bases; J trimming: 0 bases; junction bases outside the gene matches: 6. Here the CDR3 reads CASTGGRSSYEQYF. For the CDR3, the DNA is TGTGCCAGCACAGGGGGTCGGAGCTCCTACGAGCAGTACTTC.

The sample holds a few counts of this clone. This rearrangement joins TRBV10-3 to TRBJ1-2; D is unclear. Trimming shortened V by 0 bases and J by 2 bases, and 10 bases separated the two germline ends. The CDR3 has 15 residues. Germline CDR1 and CDR2: ENHRY and SYGVKD. In DNA form, the CDR3 reads TGTGCCATCAGTGAGTCCCCAGGATACAACTATGGCTACACCTTC. Its translation is CAISESPGYNYGYTF.

In DNA, the CDR3 is TGTGCCAGCAGTTACGACTGGAGCTCCTATAATTCACCCCTCCACTTT. It encodes CASSYDWSSYNSPLHF. This sequence joins TRBV6-5 and TRBJ1-6; no definite D call. V lost 2 bases and J lost 0, with 8 bases in between. The germline V gene encodes CDR1 MNHEY and CDR2 SVGAGI. There are 16 residues in the CDR3.

The chain links TRBV24-1 to TRBJ2-3, with D maybe TRBD1 (6 bases). Trimming shortened V by 9 bases and J by 2 bases, and 14 bases separated the two germline ends. Germline lookup yields CDR1 KGHDR and CDR2 SFDVKD. This CDR3 is built from 14 residues. This CDR3 is CATSRDTYTDTQYF. CDR3 DNA: TGTGCCACCTCAAGGGACACCTACACAGATACGCAGTATTTT.

CDR3: CASSVDQIKITQYF. DNA of the CDR3: TGTGCCAGCAGCGTGGACCAGATCAAGATAACCCAGTACTTC. This chain joins TRBV5-4 and TRBJ2-5, with D unresolved. CDR3 length: 14 amino acids. V lost 4 bases, J lost 8 bases, and 18 bases lay in between. From germline, CDR1 is SGHNT and CDR2 YYREEE (reference sequence).

The count of this clone is one. This chain links TRBV5-6 with TRBJ2-1, with D hard to call. This CDR3 contains 13 residues. Germline lookup yields CDR1 SGHDT and CDR2 YYEEEE. Trimming left V 2 bases short and J 6 bases short, with 9 bases between. CDR3 sequence (DNA): TGTGCCAGCAGCTTTATCCCCCTCAATGAGCAGTTCTTC. This encodes CASSFIPLNEQFF.